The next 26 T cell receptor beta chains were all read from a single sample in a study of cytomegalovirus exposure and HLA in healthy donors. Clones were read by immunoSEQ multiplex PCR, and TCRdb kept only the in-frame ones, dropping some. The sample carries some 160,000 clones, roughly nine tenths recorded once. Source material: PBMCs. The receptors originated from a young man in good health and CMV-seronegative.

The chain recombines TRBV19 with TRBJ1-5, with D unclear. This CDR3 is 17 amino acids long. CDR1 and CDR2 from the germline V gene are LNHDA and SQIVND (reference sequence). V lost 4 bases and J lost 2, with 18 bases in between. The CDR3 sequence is CASSRDDLGWGNQPQHF. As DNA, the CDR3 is TGTGCCAGTAGTAGAGATGACCTGGGCTGGGGCAATCAGCCCCAGCATTTT.

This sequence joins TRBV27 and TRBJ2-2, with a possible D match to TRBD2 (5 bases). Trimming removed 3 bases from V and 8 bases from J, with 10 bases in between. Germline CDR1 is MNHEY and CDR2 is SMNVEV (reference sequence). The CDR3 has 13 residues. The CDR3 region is CASSFRGKGELFF. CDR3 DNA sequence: TGTGCCAGCAGTTTTAGAGGGAAGGGGGAGCTGTTTTTT.

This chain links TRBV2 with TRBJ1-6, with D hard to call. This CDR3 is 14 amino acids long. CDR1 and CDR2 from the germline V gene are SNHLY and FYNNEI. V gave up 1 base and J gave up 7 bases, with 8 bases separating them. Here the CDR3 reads CASSEGPNNSPLHF. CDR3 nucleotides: TGTGCCAGCAGTGAAGGGCCGAACAATTCACCCCTCCACTTT.

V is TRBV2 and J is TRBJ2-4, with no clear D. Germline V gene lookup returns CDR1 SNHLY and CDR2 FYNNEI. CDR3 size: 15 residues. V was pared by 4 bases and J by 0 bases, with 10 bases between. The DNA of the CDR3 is TGTGCCAGCAGTGTCGCGGCGACAGCCAAAAACATTCAGTACTTC. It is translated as CASSVAATAKNIQYF.

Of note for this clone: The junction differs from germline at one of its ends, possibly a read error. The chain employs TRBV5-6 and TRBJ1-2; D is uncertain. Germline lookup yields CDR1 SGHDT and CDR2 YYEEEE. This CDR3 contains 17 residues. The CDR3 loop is CASSLGWSRGNPPITYF. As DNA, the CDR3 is TGTGCCAGCAGCTTGGGCTGGTCGCGAGGAAATCCCCCAATAACATACTTC.

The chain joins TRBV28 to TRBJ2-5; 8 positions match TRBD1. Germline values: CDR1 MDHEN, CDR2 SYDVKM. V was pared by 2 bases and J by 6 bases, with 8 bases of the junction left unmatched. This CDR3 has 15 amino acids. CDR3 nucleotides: TGTGCCAGCAGTTTACGACAGGGGTATGGGCAGACCCAGTACTTC. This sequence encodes CASSLRQGYGQTQYF.

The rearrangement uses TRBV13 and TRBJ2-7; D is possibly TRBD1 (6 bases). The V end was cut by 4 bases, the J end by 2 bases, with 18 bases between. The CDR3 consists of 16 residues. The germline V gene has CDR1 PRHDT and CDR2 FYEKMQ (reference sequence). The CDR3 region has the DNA TGTGCCAGCAGCTCCCGGGACACGCGAACCCCCTACGAGCAGTACTTC. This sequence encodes CASSSRDTRTPYEQYF.

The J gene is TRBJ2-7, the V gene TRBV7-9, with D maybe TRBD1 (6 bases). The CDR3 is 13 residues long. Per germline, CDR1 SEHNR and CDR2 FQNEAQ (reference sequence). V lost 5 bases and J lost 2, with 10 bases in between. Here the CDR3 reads CASSTGTTYEQYF. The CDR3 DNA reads TGTGCCAGCAGCACCGGGACAACCTACGAGCAGTACTTC.

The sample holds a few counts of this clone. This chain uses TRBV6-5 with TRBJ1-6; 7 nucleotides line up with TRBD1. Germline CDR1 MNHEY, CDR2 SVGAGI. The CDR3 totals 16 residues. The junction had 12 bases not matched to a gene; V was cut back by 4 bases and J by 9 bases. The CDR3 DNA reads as TGTGCCAGCAGTTCCGACTCGACAGGGACCTTTTCACCCCTCCACTTT. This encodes CASSSDSTGTFSPLHF.

This chain's CDR3 is CASSIGRLRASGIRTGELFF. For the CDR3, the DNA is TGTGCCAGTAGTATAGGCCGGTTGCGTGCTAGCGGGATTAGGACCGGGGAGCTGTTTTTT. This chain links TRBV19 with TRBJ2-2; 9 bases fit TRBD2. The CDR3 runs to 20 residues. Germline V gene data show CDR1 as LNHDA and CDR2 as SQIVND (reference sequence). The V and J ends lost 1 base and 5 bases, in that order; junction bases with no gene match: 17.

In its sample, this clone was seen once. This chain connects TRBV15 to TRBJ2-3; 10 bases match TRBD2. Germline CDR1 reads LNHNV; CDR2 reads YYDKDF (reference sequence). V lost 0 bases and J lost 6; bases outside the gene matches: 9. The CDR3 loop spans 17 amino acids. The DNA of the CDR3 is TGTGCCACCAGCAGAGATCGCCTAGCGGGAGTACGGGATACGCAGTATTTT. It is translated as CATSRDRLAGVRDTQYF.

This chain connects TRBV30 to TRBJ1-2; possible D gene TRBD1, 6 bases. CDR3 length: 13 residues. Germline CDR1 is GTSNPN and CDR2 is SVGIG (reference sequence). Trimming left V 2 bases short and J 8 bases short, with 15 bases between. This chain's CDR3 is CAWSSNRASGYTF. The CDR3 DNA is TGTGCCTGGAGTTCAAACAGGGCATCGGGCTACACCTTC.

The CDR3 loop reads CASSMEERMLAKNIQYF. DNA of the CDR3: TGCGCCAGCAGCATGGAGGAGAGGATGCTAGCCAAAAACATTCAGTACTTC. The rearrangement joins TRBV5-1 to TRBJ2-4; D might be TRBD2 (5 bases). Trimming cost V 4 bases and J 0 bases, with 17 bases left between them. The CDR3 sequence is 17 residues long. The V gene's germline CDR1 is SGHRS and CDR2 YFSETQ.

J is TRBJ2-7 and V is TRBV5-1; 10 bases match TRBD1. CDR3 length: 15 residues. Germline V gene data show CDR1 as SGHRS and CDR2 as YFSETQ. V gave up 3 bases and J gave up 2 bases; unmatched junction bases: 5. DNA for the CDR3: TGCGCCAGCAGCTCCCGGGACAGGGGACCCTACGAGCAGTACTTC. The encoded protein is CASSSRDRGPYEQYF.

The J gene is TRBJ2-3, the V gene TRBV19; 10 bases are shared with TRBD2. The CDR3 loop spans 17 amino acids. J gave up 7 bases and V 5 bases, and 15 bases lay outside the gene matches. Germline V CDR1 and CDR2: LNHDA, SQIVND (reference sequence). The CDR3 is CASSVGLAGASPHTQYF. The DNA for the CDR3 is TGTGCCAGTAGTGTTGGGCTAGCGGGAGCATCACCGCATACGCAGTATTTT.

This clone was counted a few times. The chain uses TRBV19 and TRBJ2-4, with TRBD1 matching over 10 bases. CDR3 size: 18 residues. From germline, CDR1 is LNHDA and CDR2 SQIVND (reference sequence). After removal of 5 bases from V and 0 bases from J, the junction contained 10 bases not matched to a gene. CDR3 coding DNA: TGTGCCAGTAGTCGATCCGGGACAGGGGTAATAGCCAAAAACATTCAGTACTTC. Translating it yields CASSRSGTGVIAKNIQYF.

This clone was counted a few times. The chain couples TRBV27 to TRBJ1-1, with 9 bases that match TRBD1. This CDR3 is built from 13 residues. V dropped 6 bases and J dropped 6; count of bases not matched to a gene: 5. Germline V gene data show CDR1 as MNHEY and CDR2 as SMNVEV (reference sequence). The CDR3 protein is CASSRGQGSEAFF. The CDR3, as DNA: TGTGCCAGCAGCAGGGGACAGGGCTCTGAAGCTTTCTTT.

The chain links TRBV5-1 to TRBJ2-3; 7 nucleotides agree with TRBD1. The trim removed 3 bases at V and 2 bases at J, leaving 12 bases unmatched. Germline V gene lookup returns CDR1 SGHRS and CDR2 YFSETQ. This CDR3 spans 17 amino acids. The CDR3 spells CASSSPKDRASTDTQYF. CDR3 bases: TGCGCCAGCAGCTCCCCTAAAGACAGGGCCTCCACAGATACGCAGTATTTT. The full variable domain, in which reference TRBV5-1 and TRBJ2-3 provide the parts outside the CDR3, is KAGVTQTPRYLIKTRGQQVTLSCSPISGHRSVSWYQQTPGQGLQFLFEYFSETQRNKGNFPGRFSGRQFSNSRSEMNVSTLELGDSALYLCASSSPKDRASTDTQYFGPGTRLTVL.

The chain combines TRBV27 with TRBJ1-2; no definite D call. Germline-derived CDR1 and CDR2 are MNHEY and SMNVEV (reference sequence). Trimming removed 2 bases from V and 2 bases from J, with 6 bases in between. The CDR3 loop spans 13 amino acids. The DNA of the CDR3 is TGTGCCAGCAGTTTACGGGAGAACTATGGCTACACCTTC. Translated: CASSLRENYGYTF.

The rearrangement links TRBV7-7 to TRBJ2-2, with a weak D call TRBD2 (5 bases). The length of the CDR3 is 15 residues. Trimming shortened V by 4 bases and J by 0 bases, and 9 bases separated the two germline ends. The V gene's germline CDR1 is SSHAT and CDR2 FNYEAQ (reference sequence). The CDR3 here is CASSSGMSNTGELFF. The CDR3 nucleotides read TGTGCCAGCAGCTCCGGGATGTCGAACACCGGGGAGCTGTTTTTT.

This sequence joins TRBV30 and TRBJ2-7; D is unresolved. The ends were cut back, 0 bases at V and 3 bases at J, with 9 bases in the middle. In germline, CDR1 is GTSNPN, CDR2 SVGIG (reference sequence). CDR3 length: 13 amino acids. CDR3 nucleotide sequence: TGTGCCTGGAGTGTAAATGAGCGCTACGAGCAGTACTTC. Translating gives CAWSVNERYEQYF.

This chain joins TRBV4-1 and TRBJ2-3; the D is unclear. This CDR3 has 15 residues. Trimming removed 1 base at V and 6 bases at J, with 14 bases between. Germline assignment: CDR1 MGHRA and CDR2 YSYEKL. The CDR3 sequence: CASSQASPNLDTQYF. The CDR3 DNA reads TGCGCCAGCAGCCAAGCGAGTCCCAATTTGGATACGCAGTATTTT.

In DNA, the CDR3 is TGCGCCAGCAGCTATCAGGGGGCAGATGAAAAACTGTTTTTT. This encodes CASSYQGADEKLFF. The genes are TRBV5-1 and TRBJ1-4; 8 bases map to TRBD1. In germline, CDR1 is SGHRS, CDR2 YFSETQ. The CDR3 is 14 residues long. After removal of 3 bases from V and 6 bases from J, the junction contained 4 bases not matched to a gene.

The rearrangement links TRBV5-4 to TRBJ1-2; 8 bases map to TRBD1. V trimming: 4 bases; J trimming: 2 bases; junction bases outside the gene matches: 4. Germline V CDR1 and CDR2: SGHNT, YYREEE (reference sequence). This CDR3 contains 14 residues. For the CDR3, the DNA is TGTGCCAGCAGCACGGACAGGGAGAACTATGGCTACACCTTC. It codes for CASSTDRENYGYTF. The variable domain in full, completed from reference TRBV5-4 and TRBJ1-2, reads ETGVTQSPTHLIKTRGQQVTLRCSSQSGHNTVSWYQQALGQGPQFIFQYYREEENGRGNFPPRFSGLQFPNYSSELNVNALELDDSALYLCASSTDRENYGYTFGSGTRLTVV.

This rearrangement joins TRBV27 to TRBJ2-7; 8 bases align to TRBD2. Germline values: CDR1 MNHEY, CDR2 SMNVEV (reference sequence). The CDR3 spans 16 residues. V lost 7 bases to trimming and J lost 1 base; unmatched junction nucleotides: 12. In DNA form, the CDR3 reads TGTGCCAGCACCCTCCGGTCGGCGGGAGGATCCTACGAGCAGTACGTC. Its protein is CASTLRSAGGSYEQYV.

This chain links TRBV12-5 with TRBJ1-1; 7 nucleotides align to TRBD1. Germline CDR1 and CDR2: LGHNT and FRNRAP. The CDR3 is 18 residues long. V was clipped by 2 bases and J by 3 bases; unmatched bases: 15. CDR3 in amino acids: CASGLRPLSGGGDTEAFF. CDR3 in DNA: TGTGCTAGTGGTTTGCGACCTCTATCAGGGGGTGGGGACACTGAAGCTTTCTTT.